The 17 T cell receptor beta chains reported below all come from one sample, sequenced in a study of control samples from healthy donors and cancer patients. Only in-frame clones appear in the TCRdb table, and some are missing; sequencing was by immunoSEQ multiplex PCR. The sample has 50,000 or so clones; approximately 85% are singletons. The material sequenced was blood. The receptors shown here come from a man in his fifties or sixties in good health.

The chain combines TRBV24-1 with TRBJ2-1, with 11 bases aligning to TRBD2. J lost 3 bases, V lost 3 bases, and 9 bases had no gene match. CDR3 length: 18 amino acids. CDR1 KGHDR and CDR2 SFDVKD come from the germline V gene. The CDR3 here is CATSDNSLAGGLYNEQFF. CDR3 DNA: TGTGCCACCAGTGATAACAGCCTAGCGGGAGGACTCTACAATGAGCAGTTCTTC.

This chain joins TRBV5-6 and TRBJ2-7, with D possibly being TRBD1 (6 bases). Trimming removed 5 bases at V and 4 bases at J, with 19 bases between. Germline CDR1 SGHDT, CDR2 YYEEEE. The CDR3 extends over 15 amino acids. The CDR3 here is CASSSTGQYPYEQYF. The CDR3 DNA reads as TGTGCCAGCAGTTCTACAGGACAGTATCCGTACGAGCAGTACTTC.

The chain has TRBV30 and TRBJ2-1, with TRBD2 as a possible D gene (6 bases). Germline-derived CDR1 and CDR2 are GTSNPN and SVGIG (reference sequence). Between the trimmed V and J ends, which lost 0 bases and 1 base, there was a span of 13 bases. The CDR3 sequence is 16 residues long. The CDR3 DNA follows: TGTGCCTGGAGTGTATTTCAACGGGGGTCCTACAATGAGCAGTTCTTC. Its protein product is CAWSVFQRGSYNEQFF.

The CDR3 region has the DNA TGTGCCAGCAGCTTAGGCAGCCAGCAGTACTTC. This codes for CASSLGSQQYF. This rearrangement joins TRBV11-2 to TRBJ2-7, with D hard to call. The length of the CDR3 is 11 residues. V lost 1 base and J 8 bases, leaving 6 bases between the germline ends. The V gene's germline CDR1 is SGHAT and CDR2 FQNNGV.

The chain employs TRBV3-1 (or the pseudogene TRBV3-2) and TRBJ2-1; D is undetermined. The germline CDR1 and CDR2 sequences are LGHDT and YNNKEL (reference sequence). V dropped 1 base and J dropped 0 bases, with 16 bases sitting between them. The length of the CDR3 is 18 residues. The CDR3 region has the DNA TGTGCCAGCAGCCAAGTTGGAAGGACCATCCTCTCCTACAATGAGCAGTTCTTC. Residues: CASSQVGRTILSYNEQFF.

The rearrangement links TRBV6-5 to TRBJ1-2, with D tentatively TRBD1 (5 bases). CDR3 length: 15 residues. Germline values: CDR1 MNHEY, CDR2 SVGAGI. Trimming cost V 7 bases and J 7 bases, with 22 bases left between them. The CDR3 DNA is TGTGCCAGCAACTCCCTAACAGGTGGCGGTGTTGGCTACACCTTC. Translation gives CASNSLTGGGVGYTF.

The genes are TRBV13 and TRBJ2-1; 7 nucleotides line up with TRBD2. The CDR3 has 13 residues. J was trimmed by 7 bases and V by 0 bases; bases with no gene match: 0. The germline V gene has CDR1 PRHDT and CDR2 FYEKMQ (reference sequence). The CDR3 protein is CASSLGLANEQFF. The CDR3 DNA is TGTGCCAGCAGCTTAGGACTAGCGAATGAGCAGTTCTTC.

The V call is TRBV6-6, the J call TRBJ1-5; D is unresolved. CDR1 MNHNY and CDR2 SVGAGI come from the germline V gene (reference sequence). Trimming stripped 5 bases from V and 0 bases from J, with 14 bases between. This CDR3 region has 16 residues. The CDR3 coding sequence is TGTGCCAGCAGTCCCTCGACGTCTTATAGCAATCAGCCCCAGCATTTT. Translating it yields CASSPSTSYSNQPQHF.

V is TRBV6-2 or TRBV6-3 and J is TRBJ1-1; possible D gene TRBD1, 6 bases. The CDR3 sequence is 12 residues long. V was shortened by 6 bases and J by 6 bases, with 11 bases between the two germline ends. In germline, CDR1 is MNHEY, CDR2 SVGEGT. The CDR3 coding sequence is TGTGCCAGCAGCGGCGGACAGCCTGAAGCTTTCTTT. It yields the protein CASSGGQPEAFF.

This chain links TRBV4-1 with TRBJ2-5, with 9 positions matching TRBD2. Germline values: CDR1 MGHRA, CDR2 YSYEKL. Unmatched junction bases numbered 7, after V lost 3 bases and J lost 2 bases. The CDR3 consists of 16 residues. The CDR3 DNA reads as TGCGCCAGCAGCCAGATGAGGCTAGCGGGGCAAGAGACCCAGTACTTC. This translates into CASSQMRLAGQETQYF.

V is TRBV12-3 or TRBV12-4 and J is TRBJ1-2; D unclear. Trimming left V 2 bases short and J 7 bases short, with 8 bases between. The CDR3 has 12 amino acids. Here the CDR3 reads CASSLSEGGYTF. CDR3 DNA sequence: TGTGCCAGCAGTTTATCGGAGGGTGGCTACACCTTC.

This chain connects TRBV19 to TRBJ2-7; D perhaps matches TRBD1 (6 bases). The ends were cut back, 4 bases at V and 7 bases at J, with 14 bases in the middle. Germline lookup yields CDR1 LNHDA and CDR2 SQIVND (reference sequence). The CDR3 has 13 residues. The CDR3 loop reads CASSTGQFGEQYF. The CDR3 coding sequence is TGTGCCAGTAGTACCGGACAGTTTGGGGAGCAGTACTTC.

This chain uses TRBV18 with TRBJ2-7; D is possibly TRBD1 or TRBD2 (5 bases each). The CDR3 is 15 amino acids. The ends were cut back, 6 bases at V and 5 bases at J, with 20 bases in the middle. Germline CDR1 reads KGHSH; CDR2 reads LQKENI. In DNA form, the CDR3 reads TGTGCCAGCTCGATAGGAAGCGAGGGGATGGACGAGCAGTACTTC. Translating it yields CASSIGSEGMDEQYF.

This clone occurred a few times. The chain has TRBV29-1 and TRBJ2-7, with D possibly being TRBD1 (6 bases). Trimming removed 5 bases from V and 7 bases from J, with 12 bases in between. CDR3 length equals 11 residues. Germline loops: CDR1 SQVTM, CDR2 ANQGSEA. The CDR3 here is CSVQQGPEQYF. DNA of the CDR3: TGCAGCGTTCAACAGGGTCCGGAGCAGTACTTC.

This sequence joins TRBV6-5 and TRBJ2-2, with TRBD1 matching 10 bases. CDR3 length: 13 amino acids. Germline V gene data show CDR1 as MNHEY and CDR2 as SVGAGI. With 6 bases clipped from V and 6 bases from J, the junction kept 1 base outside the gene matches. For the CDR3, the DNA is TGTGCCAGCAGGGGGACAGGGGCCGGGGAGCTGTTTTTT. This sequence encodes CASRGTGAGELFF.

The chain joins TRBV7-2 to TRBJ2-4, with unresolved D. Germline V CDR1 and CDR2: SGHTA, FQGNSA. The V and J ends lost 3 bases and 8 bases respectively, with 8 bases between them. The CDR3 runs to 12 residues. This CDR3 is CASSLGWDIQYF. The CDR3 DNA is TGTGCCAGCAGCTTGGGCTGGGACATTCAGTACTTC.

The chain couples TRBV28 to TRBJ2-7; TRBD2 is a possible D gene (5 bases). The V end lost 4 bases, the J end lost 0 bases, and 10 bases lay between the germline ends. The CDR3 extends over 14 amino acids. The germline V gene has CDR1 MDHEN and CDR2 SYDVKM. CDR3 nucleotides: TGTGCCAGCAGTTCCCCGGGAAACTCCTACGAGCAGTACTTC. Protein sequence: CASSSPGNSYEQYF.